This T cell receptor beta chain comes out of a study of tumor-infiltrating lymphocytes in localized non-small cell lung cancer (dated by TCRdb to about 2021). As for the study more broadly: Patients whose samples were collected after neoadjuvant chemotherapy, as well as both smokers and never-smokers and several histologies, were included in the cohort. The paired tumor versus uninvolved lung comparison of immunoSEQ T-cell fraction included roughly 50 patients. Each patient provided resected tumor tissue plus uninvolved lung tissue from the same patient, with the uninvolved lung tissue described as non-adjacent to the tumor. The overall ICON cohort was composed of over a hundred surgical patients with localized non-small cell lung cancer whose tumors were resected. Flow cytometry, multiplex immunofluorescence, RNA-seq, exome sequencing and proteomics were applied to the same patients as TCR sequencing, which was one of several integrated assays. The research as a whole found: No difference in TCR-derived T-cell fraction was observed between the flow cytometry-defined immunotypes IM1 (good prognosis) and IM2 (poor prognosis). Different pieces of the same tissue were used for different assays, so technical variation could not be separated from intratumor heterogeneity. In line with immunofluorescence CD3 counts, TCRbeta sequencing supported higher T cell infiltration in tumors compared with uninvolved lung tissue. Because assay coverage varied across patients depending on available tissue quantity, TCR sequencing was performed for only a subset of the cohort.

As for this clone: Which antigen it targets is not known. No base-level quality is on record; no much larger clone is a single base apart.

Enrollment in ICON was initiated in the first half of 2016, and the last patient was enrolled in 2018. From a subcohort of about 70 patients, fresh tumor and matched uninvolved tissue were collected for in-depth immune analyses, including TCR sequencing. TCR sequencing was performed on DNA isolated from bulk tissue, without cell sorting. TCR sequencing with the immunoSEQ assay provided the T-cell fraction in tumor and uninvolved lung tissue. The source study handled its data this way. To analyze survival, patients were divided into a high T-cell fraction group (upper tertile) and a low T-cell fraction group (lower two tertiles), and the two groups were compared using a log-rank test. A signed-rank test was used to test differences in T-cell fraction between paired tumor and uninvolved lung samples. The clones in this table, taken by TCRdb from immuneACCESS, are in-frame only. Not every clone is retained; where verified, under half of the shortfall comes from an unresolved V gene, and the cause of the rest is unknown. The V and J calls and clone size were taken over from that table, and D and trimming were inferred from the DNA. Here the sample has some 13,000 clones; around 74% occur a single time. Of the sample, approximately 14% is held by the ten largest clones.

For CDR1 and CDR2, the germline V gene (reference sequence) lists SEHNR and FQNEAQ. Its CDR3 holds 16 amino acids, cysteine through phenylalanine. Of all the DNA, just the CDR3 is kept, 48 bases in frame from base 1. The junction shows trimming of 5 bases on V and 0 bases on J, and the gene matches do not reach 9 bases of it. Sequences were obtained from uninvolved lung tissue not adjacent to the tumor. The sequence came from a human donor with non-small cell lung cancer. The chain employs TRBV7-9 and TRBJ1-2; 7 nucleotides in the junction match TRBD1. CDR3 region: CASSGNRGGANYGYTF. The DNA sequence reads TGTGCCAGCAGCGGGAACAGGGGAGGGGCTAACTATGGCTACACCTTC.